This T cell receptor beta chain was sequenced during a study of molecular identifiers for immune sequencing clone quantification. Study information: Replicates partitioned RNA from approximately 20,000 or 100,000 naive CD8 cells into five parts, sequencing four.

This clonotype was detected a few times. The CDR3 extends over 16 amino acids. TCRdb redid the calling of the PCR reads with MiXCR, one entry per CDR3 protein. The sample gives 460,000 or so distinct CDR3 sequences, about 22% of which show up once; more than 0.8% is in the top ten. The chain links TRBV3-2 to TRBJ1-5. TRBV3-2 has pseudogene status. The source material was naive CD8+ T cells from blood, with Jurkat cell RNA spiked in. As to subset: FACS-sorted CD8+CD4-CCR7+CD45RA+ naive T cells. This clonotype originated in a human donor in good health. Some libraries in this study had Jurkat cell RNA spiked in. The CDR3 region is CASSQVAERYNQPQHF. The DNA of the CDR3 is TGTGCCAGCAGCCAAGTGGCAGAACGATACAATCAGCCCCAGCATTTT.